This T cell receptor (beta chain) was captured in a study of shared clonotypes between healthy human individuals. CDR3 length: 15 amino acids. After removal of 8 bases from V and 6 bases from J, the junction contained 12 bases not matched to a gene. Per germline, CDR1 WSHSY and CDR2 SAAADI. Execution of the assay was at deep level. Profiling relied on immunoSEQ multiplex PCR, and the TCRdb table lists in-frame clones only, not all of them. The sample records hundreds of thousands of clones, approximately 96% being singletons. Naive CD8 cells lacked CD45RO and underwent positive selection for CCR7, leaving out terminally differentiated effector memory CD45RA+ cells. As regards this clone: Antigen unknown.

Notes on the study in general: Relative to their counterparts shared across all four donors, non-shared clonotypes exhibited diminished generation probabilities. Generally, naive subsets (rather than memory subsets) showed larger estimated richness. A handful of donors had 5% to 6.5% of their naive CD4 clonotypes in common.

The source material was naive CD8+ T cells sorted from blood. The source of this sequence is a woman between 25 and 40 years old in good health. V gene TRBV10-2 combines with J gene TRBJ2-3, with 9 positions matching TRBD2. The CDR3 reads CASQGWREGRDTQYF. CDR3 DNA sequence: TGCGCCAGCCAAGGGTGGCGGGAGGGCCGGGATACGCAGTATTTT.